This entry lists 28 T cell receptor beta chains sequenced from one sample in a study of blood T cell repertoires in COVID-19. Repertoires were generated with immunoSEQ multiplex PCR, while TCRdb's copy carries only in-frame clones and drops some. Of some 210,000 clones detected, roughly 86% appear once; the ten largest clones hold 7.6%. Sample: peripheral blood. These receptors were collected from a woman between 45 and 65 years old with active or convalescent COVID-19.

This chain uses TRBV23-1 with TRBJ2-2; 14 bases fit TRBD2. TRBV23-1 is assigned to the ORF class and has an uncertain function. CDR3 length: 19 amino acids. After removal of 3 bases from V and 0 bases from J, the junction contained 6 bases not matched to a gene. In DNA form, the CDR3 reads TGCGCCAGCAGTCACCAGGGACTAGCGGGGGCCCCGAACACCGGGGAGCTGTTTTTT. The encoded protein is CASSHQGLAGAPNTGELFF.

The V call is TRBV11-2, the J call TRBJ2-2; D remains unclear. Germline V lookup: CDR1 SGHAT, CDR2 FQNNGV. V lost 5 bases to trimming and J lost 4 bases, with 5 bases between them. This CDR3 contains 12 residues. The DNA of the CDR3 is TGTGCCAGCAGCCAGATCACCGGGGAGCTGTTTTTT. This sequence encodes CASSQITGELFF.

This chain links TRBV6-1 with TRBJ2-1, with 8 positions matching TRBD2. In germline, CDR1 is MNHNS, CDR2 SASEGT. The CDR3 extends over 16 amino acids. The V gene end was trimmed by 1 base and the J gene end by 2 bases; junction bases not matched to a gene: 4. CDR3 nucleotides: TGTGCCAGCAGTGAAGGAGCGGGAGTGGCCTACAATGAGCAGTTCTTC. Amino acid sequence: CASSEGAGVAYNEQFF.

In this sample, this clone turned up once. The rearrangement links TRBV27 to TRBJ2-5, with 7 bases identical to TRBD1. The CDR3 is 15 amino acids. CDR1 MNHEY and CDR2 SMNVEV come from the germline V gene (reference sequence). J lost 2 bases, V lost 5 bases, and 8 bases had no gene match. The CDR3 protein is CASSPDWDRQETQYF. The CDR3 DNA follows: TGTGCCAGCAGTCCGGATTGGGACAGACAAGAGACCCAGTACTTC.

CDR3 DNA sequence: TGTGCCAGCAGCCCCTCCCCTTCGTCCCAAGAGACCCAGTACTTC. Residues: CASSPSPSSQETQYF. This sequence joins TRBV5-4 and TRBJ2-5; the D is unclear. Per the germline V gene, CDR1 is SGHNT and CDR2 is YYREEE (reference sequence). CDR3 size: 15 residues. Trimming stripped 4 bases from V and 1 base from J, with 14 bases between.

The rearrangement links TRBV5-8 to TRBJ1-4, with 9 bases identical to TRBD1. After removal of 4 bases from V and 4 bases from J, the junction contained 5 bases not matched to a gene. The CDR3 totals 15 residues. Germline loops: CDR1 SGHTS, CDR2 YDEGEE. The CDR3 sequence is CASSRGTGFNEKLFF. The CDR3 coding sequence is TGTGCCAGCAGCCGCGGGACAGGGTTTAATGAAAAACTGTTTTTT. The full variable domain, in which reference TRBV5-8 and TRBJ1-4 provide the parts outside the CDR3, is EAGVTQSPTHLIKTRGQQATLRCSPISGHTSVYWYQQALGLGLQFLLWYDEGEERNRGNFPPRFSGRQFPNYSSELNVNALELEDSALYLCASSRGTGFNEKLFFGSGTQLSVL.

The chain joins TRBV10-1 to TRBJ1-1; weak D call: TRBD1 (5 bases). Germline V gives CDR1 WNHNN, CDR2 SYGVQD (reference sequence). V was trimmed by 2 bases and J by 3 bases, leaving 13 bases between them. This CDR3 has 15 amino acids. DNA for the CDR3: TGCGCCAGCAGTGAGAAAGGGGATGGGGACACTGAAGCTTTCTTT. Translating it yields CASSEKGDGDTEAFF.

This clone was counted between two and nine times. This sequence joins TRBV10-2 and TRBJ1-5; 9 bases are shared with TRBD1. The CDR3 extends over 13 amino acids. Germline-derived CDR1 and CDR2 are WSHSY and SAAADI. V gave up 8 bases and J gave up 7 bases; unmatched junction bases: 6. For the CDR3, the DNA is TGCGCCAGCGGGGGGACAGGGAGACAGCCCCAGCATTTT. Amino acids: CASGGTGRQPQHF.

V and J are TRBV3-1 (or the pseudogene TRBV3-2) and TRBJ2-6, with unresolved D. The CDR3 consists of 13 residues. Germline V CDR1 and CDR2: LGHDT, YNNKEL (reference sequence). The V gene lost 8 bases and the J gene lost 0 bases, with 5 bases spanning the gap. The CDR3 region is CASSSSGANVLTF. The CDR3, as DNA: TGTGCCAGCTCCAGCTCTGGGGCCAACGTCCTGACTTTC.

The rearrangement uses TRBV4-1 and TRBJ1-3; possible D gene TRBD1, 6 bases. CDR1 is MGHRA and CDR2 is YSYEKL in the germline V gene. Trimming shortened V by 6 bases and J by 1 base, and 13 bases separated the two germline ends. This CDR3 has 15 residues. As DNA, the CDR3 is TGCGCCAGCAGTCGACAGGAGAGTTCTGGAAACACCATATATTTT. This codes for CASSRQESSGNTIYF.

This clone has just one count. This chain uses TRBV28 with TRBJ1-1; 9 nucleotides agree with TRBD1. V lost 6 bases and J lost 4; bases outside the gene matches: 6. Germline assignment: CDR1 MDHEN and CDR2 SYDVKM. CDR3 length equals 14 residues. CDR3: CASSRGQGSTEAFF. For the CDR3, the DNA is TGTGCCAGCAGCCGGGGACAGGGCAGCACTGAAGCTTTCTTT. Variable domain in full (rest from reference TRBV28 and TRBJ1-1): DVKVTQSSRYLVKRTGEKVFLECVQDMDHENMFWYRQDPGLGLRLIYFSYDVKMKEKGDIPEGYSVSREKKERFSLILESASTNQTSMYLCASSRGQGSTEAFFGQGTRLTVV.

The rearrangement uses TRBV24-1 and TRBJ1-1, with 7 bases identical to TRBD1. The CDR3 is 12 residues long. CDR1 is KGHDR and CDR2 is SFDVKD in the germline V gene. The junction had 4 bases not matched to a gene; V was cut back by 6 bases and J by 7 bases. The CDR3: CATSMTGREAFF. DNA of the CDR3: TGTGCCACCAGTATGACAGGGCGTGAAGCTTTCTTT.

V usage is TRBV28 and J usage is TRBJ1-4; 8 nucleotides align to TRBD1. The CDR3 is 14 amino acids. The germline gives CDR1 MDHEN, CDR2 SYDVKM. After removal of 6 bases from V and 7 bases from J, the junction contained 7 bases not matched to a gene. CDR3 sequence (DNA): TGTGCCAGCAGCCAGGACAGGGCTTCTGAAAAACTGTTTTTT. Amino acids: CASSQDRASEKLFF.

This clone was seen a handful of times. This chain links TRBV5-4 with TRBJ2-5; maybe TRBD1 (8 bases). CDR3 length: 15 residues. V was shortened by 1 base and J by 3 bases, with 13 bases between the two germline ends. Germline V lookup: CDR1 SGHNT, CDR2 YYREEE (reference sequence). The CDR3 DNA is TGTGCCAGCAGCTTGACAGGGGGGGAGAAAGAGACCCAGTACTTC. This encodes CASSLTGGEKETQYF. The variable domain in full, completed from reference TRBV5-4 and TRBJ2-5, reads ETGVTQSPTHLIKTRGQQVTLRCSSQSGHNTVSWYQQALGQGPQFIFQYYREEENGRGNFPPRFSGLQFPNYSSELNVNALELDDSALYLCASSLTGGEKETQYFGPGTRLLVL.

This clone was seen only once. This rearrangement joins TRBV5-6 to TRBJ2-1, with 7 bases matching TRBD2. In germline, CDR1 is SGHDT, CDR2 YYEEEE. This CDR3 spans 19 amino acids. V shed 1 base, J shed 0 bases, and the junction held 13 bases outside the gene matches. The CDR3 spells CASSLIPLVSGTSYNEQFF. The CDR3 DNA sequence: TGTGCCAGCAGCTTGATCCCTCTAGTAAGCGGGACCTCCTACAATGAGCAGTTCTTC. Complete variable domain (other parts from reference TRBV5-6 and TRBJ2-1): DAGVTQSPTHLIKTRGQQVTLRCSPKSGHDTVSWYQQALGQGPQFIFQYYEEEERQRGNFPDRFSGHQFPNYSSELNVNALLLGDSALYLCASSLIPLVSGTSYNEQFFGPGTRLTVL.

This chain links TRBV5-1 with TRBJ1-1, with 8 bases aligning to TRBD1. Germline trimming cut 4 bases from V and 4 bases from J; bases unmatched to any gene: 3. The germline V gene encodes CDR1 SGHRS and CDR2 YFSETQ. This CDR3 comprises 13 residues. Here the CDR3 reads CASSGRGPTEAFF. The CDR3, as DNA: TGCGCCAGCAGCGGCAGGGGGCCCACTGAAGCTTTCTTT.

CDR3 amino acids: CASSPQGRGGLAEQFF. Written as DNA, the CDR3 is TGTGCCAGCTCACCCCAGGGGCGGGGAGGGCTCGCTGAGCAGTTCTTC. This chain connects TRBV18 to TRBJ2-1; tentatively, D is TRBD2 (7 bases). V was pared by 3 bases and J by 9 bases, with 21 bases between. This CDR3 is built from 16 residues. Germline CDR1 reads KGHSH; CDR2 reads LQKENI. The whole variable domain, filled in from reference TRBV18 and TRBJ2-1, reads NAGVMQNPRHLVRRRGQEARLRCSPMKGHSHVYWYRQLPEEGLKFMVYLQKENIIDESGMPKERFSAEFPKEGPSILRIQQVVRGDSAAYFCASSPQGRGGLAEQFFGPGTRLTVL.

This sequence joins TRBV28 and TRBJ1-5, with 9 bases fitting TRBD1. Germline CDR1 reads MDHEN; CDR2 reads SYDVKM. CDR3 size: 16 residues. V was clipped by 2 bases and J by 4 bases; unmatched bases: 6. CDR3 DNA sequence: TGTGCCAGCAGTTTAACCGGGACAGGGATGAATCAGCCCCAGCATTTT. Translating it yields CASSLTGTGMNQPQHF.

The V gene is TRBV5-8, the J gene TRBJ2-4; D remains unclear. This CDR3 region has 15 residues. Per the germline V gene, CDR1 is SGHTS and CDR2 is YDEGEE. With 4 bases removed from V and 0 bases from J, the gap between germline ends came to 11 bases. The DNA of the CDR3 is TGTGCCAGCAGCACTCAAAGACTAGCCAAAAACATTCAGTACTTC. Translated: CASSTQRLAKNIQYF. Full variable domain (outside the CDR3, taken from reference TRBV5-8 and TRBJ2-4): EAGVTQSPTHLIKTRGQQATLRCSPISGHTSVYWYQQALGLGLQFLLWYDEGEERNRGNFPPRFSGRQFPNYSSELNVNALELEDSALYLCASSTQRLAKNIQYFGAGTRLSVL.

The chain is built from TRBV6-5 and TRBJ1-1, with D perhaps matching TRBD1 (6 bases). The V gene's germline CDR1 is MNHEY and CDR2 SVGAGI. This CDR3 contains 13 residues. Trimming left V 5 bases short and J 10 bases short, with 17 bases between. The CDR3 reads CASSKNNRDRAFF. CDR3 DNA sequence: TGTGCCAGCAGTAAAAACAACAGGGACCGAGCTTTCTTT.

In this sample, this clone turned up a few times. The chain uses TRBV5-6 and TRBJ2-2; 8 bases match TRBD2. V dropped 3 bases and J dropped 7; count of bases not matched to a gene: 5. The CDR3 runs to 14 residues. Per the germline V gene, CDR1 is SGHDT and CDR2 is YYEEEE. CDR3 in DNA: TGTGCCAGCAGCTCGGGAGGGGCTATCGGGGAGCTGTTTTTT. It translates to CASSSGGAIGELFF. Looking up the rest from reference TRBV5-6 and TRBJ2-2 gives the full variable domain: DAGVTQSPTHLIKTRGQQVTLRCSPKSGHDTVSWYQQALGQGPQFIFQYYEEEERQRGNFPDRFSGHQFPNYSSELNVNALLLGDSALYLCASSSGGAIGELFFGEGSRLTVL.

The chain employs TRBV19 and TRBJ2-5, with 7 positions matching TRBD1. This CDR3 contains 16 residues. V was pared by 10 bases and J by 4 bases, with 18 bases of the junction left unmatched. CDR1 and CDR2 from the germline V gene are LNHDA and SQIVND (reference sequence). CDR3 sequence reads: CATGRGVGYRGETQYF. In nucleotides, the CDR3 is TGTGCCACCGGAAGGGGCGTCGGGTACAGGGGAGAGACCCAGTACTTC. Supplemented by reference TRBV19 and TRBJ2-5, the full variable domain reads DGGITQSPKYLFRKEGQNVTLSCEQNLNHDAMYWYRQDPGQGLRLIYYSQIVNDFQKGDIAEGYSVSREKKESFPLTVTSAQKNPTAFYLCATGRGVGYRGETQYFGPGTRLLVL.

This clone was seen a few times. This rearrangement joins TRBV5-1 to TRBJ1-1, with 7 bases identical to TRBD1. Germline V gene data show CDR1 as SGHRS and CDR2 as YFSETQ. CDR3 size: 17 residues. V was pared by 0 bases and J by 5 bases, with 13 bases of the junction left unmatched. This chain's CDR3 is CASSLDRDRRGMTEAFF. The CDR3 DNA follows: TGCGCCAGCAGCTTGGATCGGGACAGACGGGGAATGACTGAAGCTTTCTTT.

This clone came up once. V gene TRBV6-5 combines with J gene TRBJ1-3; no definite D call. CDR1 and CDR2 (germline): MNHEY, SVGAGI. The V end was cut by 8 bases, the J end by 1 base, with 3 bases between. The CDR3 is 11 residues long. CDR3 DNA sequence: TGTGCCAGCCCATCTGGAAACACCATATATTTT. Residues: CASPSGNTIYF.

This rearrangement joins TRBV28 to TRBJ1-5, with D possibly matching TRBD1 (6 bases). Trimming left V 7 bases short and J 2 bases short, with 9 bases between. The CDR3 sequence is 13 residues long. Germline V gene sequence: CDR1 MDHEN, CDR2 SYDVKM. The CDR3 sequence: CASNPGGNQPQHF. CDR3 sequence (DNA): TGTGCCAGCAATCCAGGGGGCAATCAGCCCCAGCATTTT.

The V and J genes are TRBV7-9 and TRBJ1-1, with D perhaps matching TRBD1 (5 bases). Germline CDR1 is SEHNR and CDR2 is FQNEAQ (reference sequence). The CDR3 extends over 16 amino acids. The V gene lost 4 bases and the J gene lost 3 bases, with 18 bases spanning the gap. The CDR3 loop is CASSSRPDAGDTEAFF. The CDR3 region has the DNA TGTGCCAGCAGCTCTCGTCCGGACGCGGGGGACACTGAAGCTTTCTTT.

The chain employs TRBV19 and TRBJ1-1; D may be TRBD1 (6 bases). Germline CDR1 is LNHDA and CDR2 is SQIVND (reference sequence). Trimming took off 4 bases at V and 1 base at J, with 10 bases between the two ends. The CDR3 sequence is 14 residues long. CDR3 amino acids: CASSKGQRNTEAFF. For the CDR3, the DNA is TGTGCCAGTAGTAAAGGACAGCGGAACACTGAAGCTTTCTTT.

This chain connects TRBV7-9 to TRBJ2-3; 11 bases map to TRBD1. V shed 5 bases and J 4 bases; nucleotides not matched to a gene: 2. Germline CDR1 and CDR2: SEHNR and FQNEAQ (reference sequence). The CDR3 sequence is 14 residues long. CDR3 in DNA: TGTGCCAGCAGCCCGGGACAGGGGGCAGATACGCAGTATTTT. Translated: CASSPGQGADTQYF.